This is a list of T cell receptor beta chains from one sample in a study of vaccination and CD4 T cells after COVID-19. TCRdb reanalysed the PCR reads using MiXCR and keeps one entry per CDR3 protein. The table includes fewer than 15,000 distinct CDR3 sequences, less than 45% detected once. Their recognized antigens are unknown. Sequenced sample: CD4+ T cells from blood, cultured in vitro. These receptors originate from a human donor who had recovered from COVID-19. Both conserved end residues are part of each CDR3. The order of the fields is CDR3 protein, CDR3 DNA, J gene, clone size, CDR3 length, D gene, V gene. A D gene is named only where the DNA matches it firmly. A row's size may be missing; if present it is once, few, many or a size class.

CDR3aa: CASSLMASGTGNGYTF
CDR3nt: TGCGCCAGCAGCTTAATGGCTTCCGGGACAGGGAATGGCTACACCTTC
j_gene: TRBJ1-2
abundance: NA
len: 16
d_gene: TRBD1
v_gene: TRBV5-1

CDR3aa: CASSQGGRIAEAFF
CDR3nt: TGTGCCAGCAGTCAAGGGGGGAGGATCGCTGAAGCTTTCTTT
j_gene: TRBJ1-1
abundance: NA
len: 14
d_gene: NA
v_gene: TRBV2

CDR3aa: CASSSQPTGELFF
CDR3nt: TGTGCCAGCAGCTCACAGCCGACCGGGGAGCTGTTTTTT
j_gene: TRBJ2-2
abundance: NA
len: 13
d_gene: NA
v_gene: TRBV7-3

CDR3aa: CASSDSRDPADTQYF
CDR3nt: TGCGCCAGCAGTGATAGCAGGGATCCGGCAGATACGCAGTATTTT
j_gene: TRBJ2-3
abundance: NA
len: 15
d_gene: NA
v_gene: TRBV10-1

CDR3aa: CASMAGGIFTGELFF
CDR3nt: TGTGCCAGCATGGCGGGAGGTATATTCACCGGGGAGCTGTTTTTT
j_gene: TRBJ2-2
abundance: NA
len: 15
d_gene: TRBD2
v_gene: TRBV7-8

CDR3aa: CSARAGVIQPLHF
CDR3nt: TGCAGTGCTAGGGCAGGGGTAATTCAGCCCCTCCACTTT
j_gene: TRBJ1-6
abundance: NA
len: 13
d_gene: NA
v_gene: TRBV20-1

CDR3aa: CASSGTGVETQYF
CDR3nt: TGTGCCAGCAGTGGTACAGGGGTTGAGACCCAGTACTTC
j_gene: TRBJ2-5
abundance: medium-sized
len: 13
d_gene: TRBD1
v_gene: TRBV6-1

CDR3aa: CASSLFQSGRSANTGELFF
CDR3nt: TGTGCCAGCAGCCTGTTCCAAAGCGGGAGGTCCGCGAACACCGGGGAGCTGTTTTTT
j_gene: TRBJ2-2
abundance: NA
len: 19
d_gene: TRBD2
v_gene: TRBV7-3

CDR3aa: CASSLTGGTEAFF
CDR3nt: TGTGCCAGCAGCCTGACAGGGGGCACTGAAGCTTTCTTT
j_gene: TRBJ1-1
abundance: few
len: 13
d_gene: TRBD1
v_gene: TRBV11-2

CDR3aa: CAWSESAGRSLHF
CDR3nt: TGTGCCTGGAGTGAATCGGCAGGAAGATCCCTCCACTTT
j_gene: TRBJ1-6
abundance: NA
len: 13
d_gene: NA
v_gene: TRBV30

CDR3aa: CASTQGSVDTEAFF
CDR3nt: TGTGCCAGCACCCAGGGGTCCGTGGACACTGAAGCTTTCTTT
j_gene: TRBJ1-1
abundance: few
len: 14
d_gene: NA
v_gene: TRBV7-9

CDR3aa: CASSFFWTGYTEAFF
CDR3nt: TGTGCCAGCAGCTTCTTCTGGACAGGTTACACTGAAGCTTTCTTT
j_gene: TRBJ1-1
abundance: NA
len: 15
d_gene: TRBD1
v_gene: TRBV7-2

CDR3aa: CASSDGLIAFF
CDR3nt: TGTGCCAGCAGTGATGGGTTGATCGCTTTCTTT
j_gene: TRBJ1-1
abundance: NA
len: 11
d_gene: NA
v_gene: TRBV2

CDR3aa: CASSSGIAGGYTF
CDR3nt: TGTGCCAGTAGTTCCGGAATAGCTGGTGGCTACACCTTC
j_gene: TRBJ1-2
abundance: few
len: 13
d_gene: NA
v_gene: TRBV19

CDR3aa: CASSSQGGGSYGYTF
CDR3nt: TGTGCCAGCAGCTCCCAGGGTGGAGGGAGCTATGGCTACACCTTC
j_gene: TRBJ1-2
abundance: few
len: 15
d_gene: NA
v_gene: TRBV7-2

CDR3aa: CASRETGGNYGYTF
CDR3nt: TGTGCCAGCAGGGAGACAGGGGGTAACTATGGCTACACCTTC
j_gene: TRBJ1-2
abundance: NA
len: 14
d_gene: TRBD1
v_gene: TRBV2

CDR3aa: CASSTSHQGGYYGYTF
CDR3nt: TGTGCCAGTAGTACCTCCCACCAAGGGGGCTACTATGGCTACACCTTC
j_gene: TRBJ1-2
abundance: NA
len: 16
d_gene: TRBD1
v_gene: TRBV19

CDR3aa: CVSSSGHNSPLHF
CDR3nt: TGTGTCAGCAGTTCCGGTCATAATTCACCCCTCCACTTT
j_gene: TRBJ1-6
abundance: NA
len: 13
d_gene: NA
v_gene: TRBV27

CDR3aa: CASSHGLVGATQYF
CDR3nt: TGTGCCAGCAGCCACGGACTAGTCGGGGCGACCCAGTACTTC
j_gene: TRBJ2-5
abundance: NA
len: 14
d_gene: TRBD2
v_gene: TRBV7-9

CDR3aa: CSARGLAGPSYNEQFF
CDR3nt: TGCAGTGCTAGGGGACTAGCGGGGCCGTCCTACAATGAGCAGTTCTTC
j_gene: TRBJ2-1
abundance: few
len: 16
d_gene: TRBD2
v_gene: TRBV20-1

CDR3aa: CVIRQDSHALDEQYF
CDR3nt: TGTGTCATTAGGCAGGATTCCCATGCCTTGGACGAGCAGTACTTC
j_gene: TRBJ2-7
abundance: NA
len: 15
d_gene: NA
v_gene: TRBV24-1

CDR3aa: CAWSVQGAGELFF
CDR3nt: TGTGCCTGGAGTGTTCAGGGGGCCGGGGAGCTGTTTTTT
j_gene: TRBJ2-2
abundance: NA
len: 13
d_gene: TRBD1
v_gene: TRBV30

CDR3aa: CASSWEATGQNTEAFF
CDR3nt: TGTGCCAGCAGTTGGGAAGCCACAGGGCAGAACACTGAAGCTTTCTTT
j_gene: TRBJ1-1
abundance: NA
len: 16
d_gene: NA
v_gene: TRBV6-5